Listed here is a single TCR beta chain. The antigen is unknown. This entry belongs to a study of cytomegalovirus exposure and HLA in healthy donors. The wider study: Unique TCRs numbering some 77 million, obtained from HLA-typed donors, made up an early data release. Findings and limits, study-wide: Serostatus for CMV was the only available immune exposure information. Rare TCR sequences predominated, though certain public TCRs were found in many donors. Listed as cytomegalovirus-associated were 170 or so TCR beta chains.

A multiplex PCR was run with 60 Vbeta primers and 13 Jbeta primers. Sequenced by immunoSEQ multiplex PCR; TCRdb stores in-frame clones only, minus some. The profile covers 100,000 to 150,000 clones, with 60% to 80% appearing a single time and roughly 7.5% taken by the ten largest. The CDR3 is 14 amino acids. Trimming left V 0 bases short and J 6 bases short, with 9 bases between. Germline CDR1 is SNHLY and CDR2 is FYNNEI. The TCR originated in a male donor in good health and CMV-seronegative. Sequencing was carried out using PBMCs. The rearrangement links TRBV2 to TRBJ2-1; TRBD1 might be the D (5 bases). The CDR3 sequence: CASSEAGLFNEQFF. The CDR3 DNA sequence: TGTGCCAGCAGTGAAGCGGGGCTCTTCAATGAGCAGTTCTTC. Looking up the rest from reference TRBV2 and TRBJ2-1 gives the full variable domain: EPEVTQTPSHQVTQMGQEVILRCVPISNHLYFYWYRQILGQKVEFLVSFYNNEISEKSEIFDDQFSVERPDGSNFTLKIRSTKLEDSAMYFCASSEAGLFNEQFFGPGTRLTVL.